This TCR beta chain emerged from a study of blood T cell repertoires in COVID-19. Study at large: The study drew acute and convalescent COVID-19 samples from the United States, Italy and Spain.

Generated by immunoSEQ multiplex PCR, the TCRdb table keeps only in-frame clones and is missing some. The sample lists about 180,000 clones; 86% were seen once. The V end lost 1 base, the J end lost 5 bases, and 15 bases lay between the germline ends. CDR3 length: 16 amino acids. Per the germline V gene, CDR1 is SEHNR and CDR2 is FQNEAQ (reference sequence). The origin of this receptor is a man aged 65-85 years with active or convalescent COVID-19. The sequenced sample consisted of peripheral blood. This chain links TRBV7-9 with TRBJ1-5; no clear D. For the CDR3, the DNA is TGTGCCAGCAGCTTAGGATTGCAGGCCTATGATCAGCCCCAGCATTTT. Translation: CASSLGLQAYDQPQHF.